This is a list of T cell receptor beta chains from one sample in a study of blood T cells in healthy people across ages. MiXCR, run by TCRdb on the 5' RACE reads, gives a single entry per CDR3 protein. The repertoire includes over a million distinct CDR3 sequences, approximately 59% of them detected once, and under 8.5% sits in the top ten. The sample comprised blood. All receptors come from a man younger than 35 in good health. The CDR3 runs from the conserved cysteine through the conserved F or W. The D gene is left open where the match is weak. Not every row has a clone size; where given, it reads once, few, many or a size class.

d_call,clone_size,j_call,v_call,cdr3_nt,cdr3_aa
TRBD1,NA,TRBJ2-1,TRBV20-1,TGCAGTGCTTCACCGACAGGGCTCTACAATGAGCAGTTCTTC,CSASPTGLYNEQFF
NA,few,TRBJ1-1,TRBV6-5,TGTGCCAGCAGTTACTCTCCCGATAGGAACACTGAAGCTTTCTTT,CASSYSPDRNTEAFF
TRBD2,NA,TRBJ2-1,TRBV20-1,TGCAGTGCTAGAGTTAGGACTAGCGGGCCAACTAGCTCCTACAATGAGCAGTTCTTC,CSARVRTSGPTSSYNEQFF
NA,NA,TRBJ2-7,TRBV27,TGTGCCAGCAGTTCCGAGACAGGTATCTCCTACGAGCAGTACTTC,CASSSETGISYEQYF
NA,NA,TRBJ1-4,TRBV27,TGTGCCAGCGCTTGGGCGGGGGGGCGTAATGAAAAACTGTTTTTT,CASAWAGGRNEKLFF
NA,few,TRBJ2-7,TRBV15,TGTGCCACCAGCAGAGATCGGAGGGAGCCATCCTACGAGCAGTACTTC,CATSRDRREPSYEQYF
TRBD1,few,TRBJ2-7,TRBV28,TGTGCCAGCAGTTTCACTGGTGACAGGGGGTACGAGCAGTACTTC,CASSFTGDRGYEQYF
TRBD1,NA,TRBJ2-5,TRBV7-7,TGTGCTAACAGCCCAGGACAGGGCCGAGCAGAGACCCAGTACTTC,CANSPGQGRAETQYF
NA,once,TRBJ1-1,TRBV29-1,TGCAGCGTTGTGGAACAGGGCGGTTTTAACACTGAAGCTTTCTTT,CSVVEQGGFNTEAFF
NA,NA,TRBJ2-7,TRBV20-1,TGCAGTGCTTTGCCCGGGAGTGAAAACGAGCAGTACTTC,CSALPGSENEQYF
NA,NA,TRBJ2-3,TRBV11-2,TGTGCCAGCAGCACCCTCACGAGAGCCACAGATACGCAGTATTTT,CASSTLTRATDTQYF
TRBD1,NA,TRBJ2-2,TRBV28,TGTGCCAGCAGGGAGACAGGGTCCGGGGAGCTGTTTTTT,CASRETGSGELFF
TRBD1,NA,TRBJ2-7,TRBV5-1,TGCGCCAGCAGCCCCGAGGGACAGGAGTACGAGCAGTACTTC,CASSPEGQEYEQYF
NA,few,TRBJ2-3,TRBV11-2,TGTGCCAGCAGCTTAGATTATTTATCCCTTCCAAACACAGATACGCAGTATTTT,CASSLDYLSLPNTDTQYF
NA,few,TRBJ1-4,TRBV12-3/TRBV12-4,TGTGCCAGCAGTTCAACCCGGGCTCAGAAAAAACTGTTTTTT,CASSSTRAQKKLFF
NA,NA,TRBJ2-7,TRBV7-2,TGTGCCAGCAGCCTGACCCCGACAGCCTCCTACGAGCAGTACTTC,CASSLTPTASYEQYF
NA,few,TRBJ2-7,TRBV25-1,TGTGCCAGCAGTGAGACGGTTTCCTACGAGCAGTACTTC,CASSETVSYEQYF
NA,NA,TRBJ2-3,TRBV11-1,TGTGCCAGCGAAGGGAACTCAGATACGCAGTATTTT,CASEGNSDTQYF
TRBD1,many,TRBJ2-5,TRBV20-1,TGCAGTGCTCGGACAGGCCAAGAGACCCAGTACTTC,CSARTGQETQYF
NA,NA,TRBJ1-1,TRBV29-1,TGCAGCGTTGCCCCTTTGGCAGGCGGGACTGAAGCTTTCTTT,CSVAPLAGGTEAFF
TRBD2,few,TRBJ2-5,TRBV29-1,TGCAGCGTTTGGACTAGCGGGAACGGGGTGGAGTACTTC,CSVWTSGNGVEYF
TRBD2,NA,TRBJ2-4,TRBV28,TGTGCCAGCAAAACGGGAGGTAAAAACATTCAGTACTTC,CASKTGGKNIQYF
NA,NA,TRBJ2-3,TRBV12-3/TRBV12-4,TGTGCCAGCAGTTATACACAGGATACGCAGTATTTT,CASSYTQDTQYF
TRBD2,NA,TRBJ2-3,TRBV4-2,TGTGCCAGCAGCCAAGAGTCCCTAGCGGGGGGGCTGGACCGCACAGATACGCAGTATTTT,CASSQESLAGGLDRTDTQYF
NA,NA,TRBJ2-5,TRBV7-9,TGTGCCAGCAGCTTAGGGCCCAACTGGGTCGAGACCCAGTACTTC,CASSLGPNWVETQYF
NA,NA,TRBJ2-1,TRBV27,TGTGCCAGCAGTTTATCGAGGCGGAATGAGCAGTTCTTC,CASSLSRRNEQFF
NA,NA,TRBJ2-6,TRBV6-5,TGTGCCAGCAGTCCTCAGGACTCTGGGGCCAACGTCCTGACTTTC,CASSPQDSGANVLTF
TRBD1,NA,TRBJ2-7,TRBV20-1,TGCAGTGCTAGAGATCCCGACAGGGGGTCCTACGAGCAGTACTTC,CSARDPDRGSYEQYF